This TCR beta chain is drawn from a study of ipilimumab plus nivolumab after autologous stem cell transplantation. Starting 14 to 28 days after autologous transplant, ipilimumab 1 mg/kg was given. TCRdb's copy holds only in-frame clones and misses some; the assay was immunoSEQ multiplex PCR. This sample carries approximately 17,000 clones, less than 75% of them seen once, and the ten largest clones take 20%. Per germline, CDR1 SGDLS and CDR2 YYNGEE. V was clipped by 0 bases and J by 6 bases; unmatched bases: 5. The length of the CDR3 is 15 residues. The TCR originated in a male donor with diffuse large B-cell lymphoma. J is TRBJ2-1 and V is TRBV9; TRBD2 matches at 8 bases. The material sequenced was PBMCs, taken in a trial of ipilimumab plus nivolumab as post-transplant consolidation. The CDR3 DNA reads as TGTGCCAGCAGCGTAGCGGGGGGGCTGGTCAATGAGCAGTTCTTC. It yields the protein CASSVAGGLVNEQFF.